The sample holds a few counts of the clone carrying this T cell receptor (beta chain). The data belong to a study of early T cells in non-severe SARS-CoV-2 infection. There are 16 residues in the CDR3. The junction had 6 bases not matched to a gene; V was cut back by 2 bases and J by 5 bases. Germline V lookup: CDR1 SGHKS, CDR2 YYEKEE (reference sequence). Molecules of cDNA were individually given unique molecular identifiers that were attached to them. TCRdb reprocessed the 5' RACE reads with MiXCR, giving one entry per CDR3 protein. This sample has over 45,000 distinct CDR3 sequences, with roughly 8% found just once.

The sequenced sample was whole blood, obtained at baseline. This sequence joins TRBV5-5 and TRBJ1-6; 8 bases match TRBD1. This clonotype originated in an adult who was a healthcare worker with PCR-confirmed SARS-CoV-2 infection or an uninfected control (not recorded which). The CDR3 DNA sequence: TGTGCCAGCAGCTTTACCGGGACAGGAGATAATTCACCCCTCCACTTT. Translating gives CASSFTGTGDNSPLHF.